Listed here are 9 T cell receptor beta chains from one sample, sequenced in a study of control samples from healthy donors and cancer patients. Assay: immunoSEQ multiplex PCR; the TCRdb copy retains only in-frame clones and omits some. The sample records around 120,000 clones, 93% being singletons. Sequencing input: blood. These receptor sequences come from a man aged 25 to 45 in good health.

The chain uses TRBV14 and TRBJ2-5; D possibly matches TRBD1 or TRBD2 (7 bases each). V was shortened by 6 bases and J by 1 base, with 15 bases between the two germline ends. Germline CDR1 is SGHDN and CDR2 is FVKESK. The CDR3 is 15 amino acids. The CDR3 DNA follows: TGTGCCAGCAGGCGGGGGACAGCCTTCCAAGAGACCCAGTACTTC. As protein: CASRRGTAFQETQYF.

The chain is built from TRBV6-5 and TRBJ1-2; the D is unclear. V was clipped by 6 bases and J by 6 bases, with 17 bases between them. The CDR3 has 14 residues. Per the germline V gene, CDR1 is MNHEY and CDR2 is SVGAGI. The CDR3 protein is CASSRAESSHGYTF. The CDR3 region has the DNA TGTGCCAGCAGCCGAGCTGAAAGTTCACATGGCTACACCTTC.

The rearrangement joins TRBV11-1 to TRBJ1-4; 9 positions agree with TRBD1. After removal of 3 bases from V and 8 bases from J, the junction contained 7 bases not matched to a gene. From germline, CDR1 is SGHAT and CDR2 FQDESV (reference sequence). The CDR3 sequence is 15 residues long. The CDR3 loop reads CASSFGDRDEEKLFF. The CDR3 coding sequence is TGTGCCAGCAGCTTCGGGGACAGGGATGAGGAAAAACTGTTTTTT.

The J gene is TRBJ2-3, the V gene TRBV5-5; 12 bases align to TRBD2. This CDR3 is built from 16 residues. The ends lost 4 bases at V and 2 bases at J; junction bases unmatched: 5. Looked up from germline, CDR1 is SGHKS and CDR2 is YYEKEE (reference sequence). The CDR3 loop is CASSVRLAGDTDTQYF. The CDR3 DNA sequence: TGTGCCAGCAGCGTAAGACTAGCGGGGGACACAGATACGCAGTATTTT. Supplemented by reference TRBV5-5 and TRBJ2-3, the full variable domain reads DAGVTQSPTHLIKTRGQQVTLRCSPISGHKSVSWYQQVLGQGPQFIFQYYEKEERGRGNFPDRFSARQFPNYSSELNVNALLLGDSALYLCASSVRLAGDTDTQYFGPGTRLTVL.

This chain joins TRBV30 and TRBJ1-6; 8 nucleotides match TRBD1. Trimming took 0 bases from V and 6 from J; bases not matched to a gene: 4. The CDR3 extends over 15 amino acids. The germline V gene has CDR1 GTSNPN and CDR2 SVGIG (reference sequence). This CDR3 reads CAWSVKGQANSPLHF. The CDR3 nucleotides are TGTGCCTGGAGTGTAAAGGGACAGGCTAATTCACCCCTCCACTTT.

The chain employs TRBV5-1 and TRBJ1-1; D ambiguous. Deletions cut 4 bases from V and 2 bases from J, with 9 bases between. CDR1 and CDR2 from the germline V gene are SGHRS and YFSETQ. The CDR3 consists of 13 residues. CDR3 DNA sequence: TGCGCCAGCAGCAAACTCGTAAACACTGAAGCTTTCTTT. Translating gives CASSKLVNTEAFF. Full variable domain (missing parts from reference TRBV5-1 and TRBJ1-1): KAGVTQTPRYLIKTRGQQVTLSCSPISGHRSVSWYQQTPGQGLQFLFEYFSETQRNKGNFPGRFSGRQFSNSRSEMNVSTLELGDSALYLCASSKLVNTEAFFGQGTRLTVV.

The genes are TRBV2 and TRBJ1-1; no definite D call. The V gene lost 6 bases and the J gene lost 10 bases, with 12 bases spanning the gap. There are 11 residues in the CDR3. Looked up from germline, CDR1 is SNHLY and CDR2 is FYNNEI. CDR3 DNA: TGTGCCAGCAGGTCGACCCGAGGAGCTTTCTTT. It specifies CASRSTRGAFF.

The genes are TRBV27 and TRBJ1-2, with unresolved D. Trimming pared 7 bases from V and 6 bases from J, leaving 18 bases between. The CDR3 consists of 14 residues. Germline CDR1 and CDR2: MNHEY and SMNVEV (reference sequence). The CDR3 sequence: CASITLPGGNGYTF. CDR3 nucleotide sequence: TGTGCCAGCATTACCCTCCCGGGAGGGAATGGCTACACCTTC.

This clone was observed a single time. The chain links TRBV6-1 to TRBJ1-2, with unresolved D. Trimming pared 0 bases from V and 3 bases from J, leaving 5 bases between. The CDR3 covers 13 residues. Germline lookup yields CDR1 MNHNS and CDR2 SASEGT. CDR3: CASSEAFHYGYTF. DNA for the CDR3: TGTGCCAGCAGTGAAGCCTTCCACTATGGCTACACCTTC.